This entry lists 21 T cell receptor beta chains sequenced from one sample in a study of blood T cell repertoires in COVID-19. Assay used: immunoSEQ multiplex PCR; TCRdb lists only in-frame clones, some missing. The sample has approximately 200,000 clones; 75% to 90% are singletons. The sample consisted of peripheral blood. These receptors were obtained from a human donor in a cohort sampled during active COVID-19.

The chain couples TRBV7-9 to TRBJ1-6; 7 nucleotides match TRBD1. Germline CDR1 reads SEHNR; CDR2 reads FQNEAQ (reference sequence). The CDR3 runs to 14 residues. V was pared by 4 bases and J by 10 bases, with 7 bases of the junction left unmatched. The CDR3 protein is CASSYTGVGSPLHF. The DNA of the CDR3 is TGTGCCAGCAGCTACACAGGGGTGGGGTCACCCCTCCACTTT.

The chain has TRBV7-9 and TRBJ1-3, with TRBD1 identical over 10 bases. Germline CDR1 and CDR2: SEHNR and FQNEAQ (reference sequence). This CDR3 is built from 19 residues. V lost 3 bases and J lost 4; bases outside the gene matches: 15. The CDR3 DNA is TGTGCCAGCAGCTTTCGGGACAGGGGCCTCTTCTCGAAAGGAAACACCATATATTTT. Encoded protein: CASSFRDRGLFSKGNTIYF.

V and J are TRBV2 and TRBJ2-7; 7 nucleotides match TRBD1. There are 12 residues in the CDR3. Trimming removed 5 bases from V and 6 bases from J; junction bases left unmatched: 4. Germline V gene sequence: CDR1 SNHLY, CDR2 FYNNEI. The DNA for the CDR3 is TGTGCCAGCAGTCCACAGGGGTCCGAGCAGTACTTC. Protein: CASSPQGSEQYF.

DNA for the CDR3: TGCGCCAGCAGCTGGACAGGGAGCGACTATGGCTACACCTTC. It translates to CASSWTGSDYGYTF. V gene TRBV5-1 combines with J gene TRBJ1-2, with 8 bases matching TRBD1. Per germline, CDR1 SGHRS and CDR2 YFSETQ. Trimming took 3 bases from V and 3 from J; bases not matched to a gene: 4. This CDR3 contains 14 residues.

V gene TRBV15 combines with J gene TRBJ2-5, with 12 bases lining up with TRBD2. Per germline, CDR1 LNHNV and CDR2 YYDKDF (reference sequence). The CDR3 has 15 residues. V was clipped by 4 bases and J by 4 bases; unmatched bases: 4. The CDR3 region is CATSIRLAGAETQYF. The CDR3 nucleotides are TGTGCCACCAGCATACGACTAGCGGGAGCAGAGACCCAGTACTTC.

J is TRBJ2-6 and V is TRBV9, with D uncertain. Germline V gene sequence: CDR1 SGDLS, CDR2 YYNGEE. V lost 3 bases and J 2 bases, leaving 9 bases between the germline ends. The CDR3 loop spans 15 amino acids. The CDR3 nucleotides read TGTGCCAGCAGCGCCGTAGCCACTGGGGCCAACGTCCTGACTTTC. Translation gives CASSAVATGANVLTF. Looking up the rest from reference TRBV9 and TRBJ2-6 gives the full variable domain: DSGVTQTPKHLITATGQRVTLRCSPRSGDLSVYWYQQSLDQGLQFLIQYYNGEERAKGNILERFSAQQFPDLHSELNLSSLELGDSALYFCASSAVATGANVLTFGAGSRLTVL.

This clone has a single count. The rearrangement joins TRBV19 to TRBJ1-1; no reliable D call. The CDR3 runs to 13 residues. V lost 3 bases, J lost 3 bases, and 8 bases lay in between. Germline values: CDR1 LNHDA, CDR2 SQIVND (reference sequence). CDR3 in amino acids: CASSITGYTEAFF. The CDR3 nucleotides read TGTGCCAGTAGTATTACGGGTTACACTGAAGCTTTCTTT.

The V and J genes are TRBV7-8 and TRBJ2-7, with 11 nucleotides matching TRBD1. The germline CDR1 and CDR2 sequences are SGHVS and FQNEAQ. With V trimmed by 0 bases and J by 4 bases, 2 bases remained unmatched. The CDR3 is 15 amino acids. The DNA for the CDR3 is TGTGCCAGCAGCTTAGCTCGGGACAGGGGGTACGAGCAGTACTTC. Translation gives CASSLARDRGYEQYF.

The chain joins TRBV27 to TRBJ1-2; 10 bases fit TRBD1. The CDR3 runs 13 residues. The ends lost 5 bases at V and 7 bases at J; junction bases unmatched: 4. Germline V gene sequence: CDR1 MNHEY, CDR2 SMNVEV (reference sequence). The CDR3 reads CASSTDRGPGYTF. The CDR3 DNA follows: TGTGCCAGCAGTACCGACAGGGGGCCTGGCTACACCTTC.

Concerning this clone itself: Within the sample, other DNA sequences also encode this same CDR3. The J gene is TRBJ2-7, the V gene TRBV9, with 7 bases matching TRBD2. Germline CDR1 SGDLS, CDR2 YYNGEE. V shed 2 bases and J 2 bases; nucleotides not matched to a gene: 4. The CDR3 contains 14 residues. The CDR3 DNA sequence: TGTGCCAGCAGCGTCGGGGGAGGGACCTACGAGCAGTACTTC. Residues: CASSVGGGTYEQYF.

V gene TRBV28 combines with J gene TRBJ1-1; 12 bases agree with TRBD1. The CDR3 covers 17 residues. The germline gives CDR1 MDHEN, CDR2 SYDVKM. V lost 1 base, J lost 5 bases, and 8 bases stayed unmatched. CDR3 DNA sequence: TGTGCCAGCAGTTTATCCTTCGGGACAGGGGGCAGTACTGAAGCTTTCTTT. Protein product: CASSLSFGTGGSTEAFF.

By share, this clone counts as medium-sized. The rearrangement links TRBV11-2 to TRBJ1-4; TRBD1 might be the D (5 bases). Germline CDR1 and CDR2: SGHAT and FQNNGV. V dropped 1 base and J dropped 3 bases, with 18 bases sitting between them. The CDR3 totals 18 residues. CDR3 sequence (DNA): TGTGCCAGCAGCTTAGGCGGGGCTGCCCCCCGGGCTAATGAAAAACTGTTTTTT. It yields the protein CASSLGGAAPRANEKLFF.

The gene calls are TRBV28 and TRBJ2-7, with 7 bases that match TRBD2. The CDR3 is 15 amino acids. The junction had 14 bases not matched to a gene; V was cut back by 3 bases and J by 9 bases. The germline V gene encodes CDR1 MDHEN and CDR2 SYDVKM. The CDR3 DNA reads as TGTGCCAGCAGTTTTGAAACTAGCGATAACGGCGGGCAGTACTTC. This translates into CASSFETSDNGGQYF.

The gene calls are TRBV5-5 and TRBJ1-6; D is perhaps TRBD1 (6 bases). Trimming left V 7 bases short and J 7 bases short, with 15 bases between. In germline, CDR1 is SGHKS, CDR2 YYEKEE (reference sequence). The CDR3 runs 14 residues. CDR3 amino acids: CASLLGQSNSPLHF. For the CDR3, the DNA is TGTGCCAGCTTATTAGGACAGTCCAATTCACCCCTCCACTTT.

The CDR3 sequence is CASSQGTTGYTF. The CDR3 region has the DNA TGCGCCAGCAGCCAGGGGACAACTGGCTACACCTTC. The gene calls are TRBV4-1 and TRBJ1-2, with D tentatively TRBD1 (6 bases). V was clipped by 3 bases and J by 7 bases, with 9 bases between them. The CDR3 sequence is 12 residues long. Germline CDR1 reads MGHRA; CDR2 reads YSYEKL.

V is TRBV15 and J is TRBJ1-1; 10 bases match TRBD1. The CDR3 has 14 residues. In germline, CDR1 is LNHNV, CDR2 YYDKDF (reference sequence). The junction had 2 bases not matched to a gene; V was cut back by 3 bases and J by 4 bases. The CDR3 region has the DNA TGTGCCACCAGCAGGGGACAGGGGTTCACTGAAGCTTTCTTT. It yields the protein CATSRGQGFTEAFF.

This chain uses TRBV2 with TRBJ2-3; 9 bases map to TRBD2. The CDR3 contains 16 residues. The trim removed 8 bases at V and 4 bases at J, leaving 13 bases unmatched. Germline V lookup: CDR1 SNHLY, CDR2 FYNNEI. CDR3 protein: CASGVSGRRIADTQYF. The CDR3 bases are TGTGCCAGCGGGGTGAGCGGGAGGAGGATAGCAGATACGCAGTATTTT.

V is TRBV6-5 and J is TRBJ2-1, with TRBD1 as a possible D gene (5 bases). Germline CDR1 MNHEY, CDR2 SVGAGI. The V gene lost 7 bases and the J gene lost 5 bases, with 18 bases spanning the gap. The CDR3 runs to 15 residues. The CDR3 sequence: CASTRTTNLNNEQFF. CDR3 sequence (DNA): TGTGCCAGCACACGGACAACCAATCTCAACAATGAGCAGTTCTTC.

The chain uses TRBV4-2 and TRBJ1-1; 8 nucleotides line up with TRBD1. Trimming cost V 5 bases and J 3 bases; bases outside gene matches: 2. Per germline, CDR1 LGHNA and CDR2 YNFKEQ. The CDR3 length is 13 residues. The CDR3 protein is CASSRQGHTEAFF. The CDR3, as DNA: TGTGCCAGCAGCAGACAGGGGCACACTGAAGCTTTCTTT.

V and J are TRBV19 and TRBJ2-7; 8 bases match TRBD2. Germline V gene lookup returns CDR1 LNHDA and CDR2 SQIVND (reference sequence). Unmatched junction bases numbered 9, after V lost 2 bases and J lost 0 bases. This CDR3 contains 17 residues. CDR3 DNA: TGTGCCAGTAGTATAAACGGGAGGGCCCTGGGCTCCTACGAGCAGTACTTC. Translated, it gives CASSINGRALGSYEQYF.

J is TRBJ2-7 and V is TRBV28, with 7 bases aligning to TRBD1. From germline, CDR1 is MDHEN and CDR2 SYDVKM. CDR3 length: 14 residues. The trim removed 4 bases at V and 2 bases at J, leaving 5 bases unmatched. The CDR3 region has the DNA TGTGCCAGCAGTTCGGGACAGAAACCCTACGAGCAGTACTTC. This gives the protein CASSSGQKPYEQYF.